This T cell receptor beta chain was sequenced in a study of blood T cell repertoires in COVID-19. The CDR3 is 13 amino acids. Germline CDR1 reads SGHRS; CDR2 reads YFSETQ. Trimming took off 3 bases at V and 2 bases at J, with 8 bases between the two ends. In the source study's methods: Reference gene primer amplification gave estimated nucleated cell counts. This table comes from immunoSEQ multiplex PCR, and its TCRdb copy is limited to in-frame clones, with some not included. The V and J calls and the clone size are those of that table, but D and trimming were determined from the DNA. Of around 360,000 clones in the sample, approximately 89% were seen once.

The chain carries TRBV5-1 and TRBJ1-2; D is ambiguous. The sample consisted of peripheral blood. The sequence was obtained from a young woman with COVID-19, enrolled during active disease. The CDR3 DNA reads TGCGCCAGCAGCTGGACGGGAAACTATGGCTACACCTTC. Amino acids: CASSWTGNYGYTF.